Listed here is a single T cell receptor beta chain. The data were taken from a study of cytomegalovirus exposure and HLA in healthy donors. Both 60 Vbeta primers and 13 Jbeta primers went into the PCR. Profiling relied on immunoSEQ multiplex PCR, and the TCRdb table lists in-frame clones only, not all of them. The repertoire holds roughly 80,000 clones, less than 85% seen once, with roughly 2.4% in the top ten. Germline V gene lookup returns CDR1 SNHLY and CDR2 FYNNEI. The CDR3 length is 13 residues. V lost 7 bases to trimming and J lost 4 bases; unmatched junction nucleotides: 6. Sequences were obtained from PBMCs. The chain couples TRBV2 to TRBJ1-2, with 7 bases that match TRBD1. This clonotype was obtained from a woman aged 45-65 years in good health and CMV-seronegative. The CDR3 coding sequence is TGTGCCAGCACCGTAGACAGGGTCTATGGCTACACCTTC. This gives the protein CASTVDRVYGYTF.